The T cell receptor (beta chain) described here comes from a study of blood T cell repertoires in COVID-19. Looking at the study overall: The United States, Italy and Spain supplied acute and convalescent COVID-19 samples. PBMCs, B-cell-depleted T cells, or T cells were the source of the cDNA or gDNA that made up the material.

Germline loops: CDR1 SEHNR, CDR2 FQNEAQ (reference sequence). V was cut by 8 bases and J by 13 bases, with 12 bases left in between. CDR3 length: 10 amino acids. Authors' data handling: Counts of nucleated cells, estimated from reference gene primer amplification, were obtained. Assay used: immunoSEQ multiplex PCR; TCRdb lists only in-frame clones, some missing. The V and J calls and the clone size are those of that table, but D and trimming were determined from the DNA. The data show about 250,000 clones, about 86% seen once. Patients at the Seattle site were enrolled during active infection and followed longitudinally.

The sample was peripheral blood. The rearrangement links TRBV7-9 to TRBJ2-1, with no clear D. The sequence was obtained from a person aged 65 to 79 with COVID-19, enrolled during active disease. As DNA, the CDR3 is TGTGCCAGCCCCGCGAGCCCCCAGTTCTTC. This codes for CASPASPQFF. The whole variable domain, filled in from reference TRBV7-9 and TRBJ2-1, reads DTGVSQNPRHKITKRGQNVTFRCDPISEHNRLYWYRQTLGQGPEFLTYFQNEAQLEKSRLLSDRFSAERPKGSFSTLEIQRTEQGDSAMYLCASPASPQFFGPGTRLTVL.